Sequencing of this T cell receptor beta chain was carried out in a study of T cells in Graves' hyperthyroidism and ophthalmopathy (dated by TCRdb to the late 2010s). Concerning the study at large: Peripheral blood was sampled at the time of initial diagnosis, prior to any treatment. TCR V-J signatures able to tell the groups apart were searched for in a discovery cohort of 100 patients, of whom 40 to 45 had Graves' ophthalmopathy and around 56 had stable Graves' hyperthyroidism. Prospective prediction of ophthalmopathy was tested in an independent validation cohort of 18 to 20 hyperthyroidism patients and around 16 patients who later progressed to ophthalmopathy. The 90 to 100 discovery patients were randomly divided into training and test sets at a 7:3 ratio. Thyroid tissue and blood T-cell repertoires from roughly 6 Graves' hyperthyroidism patients were also compared in the study. After blood sampling, hyperthyroidism patients were treated with methimazole at a starting dose of 30 mg daily, and ophthalmopathy patients were treated with high-dose intravenous methylprednisolone. The paper reports TCR Vbeta CDR3 sequencing of approximately 140 peripheral blood samples: under 45 ophthalmopathy, some 80 hyperthyroidism and around 17 progressor patients.

Graves' hyperthyroidism was defined as stable when no progression to ophthalmopathy occurred over 18 months of follow-up. Hyperthyroidism patients were newly diagnosed, had a disease duration of under 2 months, and were aged 18 to 65 years. Patients with uncontrolled infections, other autoimmune diseases, pregnancy or lactation were excluded. Clinical symptoms, serum thyroxine and TRAb, thyroid ultrasound, and orbital computed tomography formed the basis for the diagnoses. PBMCs were separated from roughly 10 ml of fresh peripheral blood using Ficoll-Paque density gradient centrifugation. Total RNA was extracted with Trizol reagent, and quality was checked on an Agilent 2100 Bioanalyzer. With regard to this clonotype: It has no known antigen specificity. No clone much larger than this one lies a single base away; base qualities are absent.

The TCR beta CDR3 regions were amplified from the RNA transcripts. For the first round of RT-PCR on the TCR CDR3, the HTBI primer set was used together with the Qiagen OneStep RT-PCR kit. Libraries were constructed in a second round of multiplex PCR, after which size selection and purification were performed. Sequencing of the libraries was done on an Illumina HiSeq2000 using paired-end 100 bp reads. The paper's processing steps were these. SOAPnuke was used to process the raw data, throwing out any read that contained adapters or uncalled bases, had a mean Phred below 15, or lacked an exact constant-primer or identifier match. COPE v1.2.5 was used to merge high-quality paired reads, and clonotypes were defined as unique nucleotide sequences. MiTCR v1.1 was used to align the clonotypes against IMGT TRBV, TRBD and TRBJ reference segments. The analysis was restricted to V-J combinations with a frequency above 0.0001, which together covered 99.2% of the repertoires. The TCS score was defined as the ratio of F50 (clonal expansion) to E x V (chaos), calculated using BLOSUM62-based TCRdist between CDR3 peptides within each V-J. Welch's t-statistics and random forest reduced fewer than 550 V-J features to under 15, which were used in a naive Bayes classifier (R e1071). TCRdb reprocessed the public reads (quality trimming at Q25 with fastp, clone calling with MiXCR) and kept in-frame beta chains. CDR3 protein sequences are deduplicated, and each keeps its most common genes and DNA. The V and J calls, along with clone size, are taken from TCRdb and not from the paper's own processing. The table for this sample lists under 350,000 distinct CDR3 sequences; 15% to 20% of them were counted only once. 45% to 55% of the sample is held by the ten biggest clonotypes.

Points the paper makes about the study in general: Most expanded thyroid clonotypes (frequency above 0.001) were also found in blood, which suggests that blood repertoires may mirror thyroid immune responses. No statistical method was used to set the sample size in advance, and investigators knew the group allocation. Ophthalmopathy was separated from stable hyperthyroidism by a 13 V-J signature model, with around 90% sensitivity and 81% to 82% specificity obtained in cross-validation and 80%/75% obtained in testing. In validation, the model predicted progression to ophthalmopathy a median of 6.5 months before onset, with roughly 70% sensitivity and roughly 77% specificity.

The specimen was blood. The TCR was taken from a woman between 50 and 59 years old with Graves' hyperthyroidism.

The DNA is as follows: TGCGCCAGCAGCTTGTCGGGGAACATTCAGTACTTC. Protein translation: CASSLSGNIQYF. The V gene is TRBV5-1 and the J gene is TRBJ2-4; tentative D gene TRBD2, with 5 bases matching. CDR3 length: 12 amino acids, cysteine to phenylalanine. Here the CDR3 DNA is all that survives: 36 bases in frame from base 1. V is shortened by 1 base, J by 7 bases, and the region joining them spans 6 bases. Via the germline V gene, CDR1 is SGHRS and CDR2 YFSETQ.